Below are 2 T cell receptor beta chains sequenced from a single sample in a study of T-cell reconstitution after alpha-beta-depleted transplantation in children. Preparation of the TCRbeta library was carried out with unique molecular identifiers. TCRdb processed the PCR reads anew with MiXCR; each CDR3 protein has one entry. Seen here are 490,000 or so distinct CDR3 sequences, 10% observed once, and the top ten hold approximately 2%. The starting material was PBMCs, obtained before TCRalphabeta/CD19-depleted stem cell transplant. These TCRs come from a child aged 2 to 15 with inherited bone marrow failure, due to receive a stem cell transplant.

This clonotype has at least ten counts. V usage is TRBV15 and J usage is TRBJ2-5, with a tentative D call TRBD2 (6 bases). Germline CDR1 reads LNHNV; CDR2 reads YYDKDF (reference sequence). The CDR3 extends over 13 amino acids. The ends were cut back, 5 bases at V and 2 bases at J, with 9 bases in the middle. The CDR3 protein is CATSAGPQETQYF. The CDR3 DNA is TGTGCCACCAGCGCGGGACCGCAAGAGACCCAGTACTTC.

The table lists this clonotype with many counts. This CDR3 is CSASDVAKREKQYF. The CDR3 region has the DNA TGCAGTGCTAGTGACGTCGCTAAACGGGAGAAGCAGTACTTC. The chain carries TRBV20-1 and TRBJ2-7; possible D gene TRBD2, 6 bases. This CDR3 contains 14 residues. Germline V gene data show CDR1 as DFQATT and CDR2 as SNEGSKA (reference sequence). V was shortened by 3 bases and J by 8 bases, with 20 bases between the two germline ends.